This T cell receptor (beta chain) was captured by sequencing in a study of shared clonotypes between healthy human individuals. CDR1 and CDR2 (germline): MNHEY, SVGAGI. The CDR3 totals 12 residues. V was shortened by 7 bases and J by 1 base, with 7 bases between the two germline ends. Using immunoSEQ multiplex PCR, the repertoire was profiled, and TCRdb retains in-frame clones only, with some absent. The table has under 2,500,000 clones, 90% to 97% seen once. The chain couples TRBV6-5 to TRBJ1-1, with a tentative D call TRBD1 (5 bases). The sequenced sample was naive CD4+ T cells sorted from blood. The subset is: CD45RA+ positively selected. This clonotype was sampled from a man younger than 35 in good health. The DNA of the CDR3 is TGTGCCAGCATCCAGGGGAACACTGAAGCTTTCTTT. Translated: CASIQGNTEAFF.